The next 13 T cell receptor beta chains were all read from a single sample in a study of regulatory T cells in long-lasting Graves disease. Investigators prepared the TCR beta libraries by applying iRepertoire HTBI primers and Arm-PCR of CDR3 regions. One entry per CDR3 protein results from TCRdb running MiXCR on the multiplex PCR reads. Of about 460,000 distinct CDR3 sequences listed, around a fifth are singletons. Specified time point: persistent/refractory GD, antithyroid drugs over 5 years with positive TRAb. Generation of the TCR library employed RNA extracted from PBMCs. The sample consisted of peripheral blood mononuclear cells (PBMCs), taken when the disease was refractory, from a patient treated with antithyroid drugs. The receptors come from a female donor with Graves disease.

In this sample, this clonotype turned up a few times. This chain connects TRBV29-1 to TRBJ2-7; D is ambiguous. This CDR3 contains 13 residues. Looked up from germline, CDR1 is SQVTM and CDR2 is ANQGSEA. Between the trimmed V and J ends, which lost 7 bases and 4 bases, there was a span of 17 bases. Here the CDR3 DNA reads TGCAGCGGCGTTGGGCTAGACGCGTACGAGCAGTACTTC. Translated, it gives CSGVGLDAYEQYF.

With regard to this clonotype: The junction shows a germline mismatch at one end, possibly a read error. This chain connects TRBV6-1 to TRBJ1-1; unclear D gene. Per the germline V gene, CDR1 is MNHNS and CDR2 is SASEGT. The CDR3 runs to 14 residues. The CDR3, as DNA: TGTACCAGCAGACCGGGCTTAGAGGAGGTTGAAGCTTTCTTT. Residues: CTSRPGLEEVEAFF.

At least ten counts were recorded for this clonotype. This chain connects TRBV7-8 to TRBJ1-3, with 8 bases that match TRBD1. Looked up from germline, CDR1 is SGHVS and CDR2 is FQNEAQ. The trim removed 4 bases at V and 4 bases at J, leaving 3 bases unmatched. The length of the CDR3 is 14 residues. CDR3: CASSSQGAGNTIYF. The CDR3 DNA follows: TGTGCCAGCAGCTCCCAGGGGGCCGGAAACACCATATATTTT.

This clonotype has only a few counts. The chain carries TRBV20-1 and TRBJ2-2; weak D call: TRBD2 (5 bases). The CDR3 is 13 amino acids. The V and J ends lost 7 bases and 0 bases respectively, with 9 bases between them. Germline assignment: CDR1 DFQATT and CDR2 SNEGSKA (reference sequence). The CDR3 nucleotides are TGCAGTGTGGGCGGGTCGAACACCGGGGAGCTGTTTTTT. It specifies CSVGGSNTGELFF.

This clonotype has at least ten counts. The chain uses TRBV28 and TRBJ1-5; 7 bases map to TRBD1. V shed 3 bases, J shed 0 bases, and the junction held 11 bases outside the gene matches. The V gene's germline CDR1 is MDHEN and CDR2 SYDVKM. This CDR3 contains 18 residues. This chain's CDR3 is CASSFRMGTDYSNQPQHF. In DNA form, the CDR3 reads TGTGCCAGCAGTTTCCGTATGGGGACAGACTATAGCAATCAGCCCCAGCATTTT.

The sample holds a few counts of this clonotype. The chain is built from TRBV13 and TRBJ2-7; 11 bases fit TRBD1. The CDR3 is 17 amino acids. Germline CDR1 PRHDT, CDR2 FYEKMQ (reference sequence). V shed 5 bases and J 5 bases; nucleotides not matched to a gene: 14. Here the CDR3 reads CASSQSSRTGGLDEQYF. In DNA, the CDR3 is TGTGCCAGCAGCCAATCTTCCCGGACAGGGGGCCTGGACGAGCAGTACTTC. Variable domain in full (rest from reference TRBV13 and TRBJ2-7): AAGVIQSPRHLIKEKRETATLKCYPIPRHDTVYWYQQGPGQDPQFLISFYEKMQSDKGSIPDRFSAQQFSDYHSELNMSSLELGDSALYFCASSQSSRTGGLDEQYFGPGTRLTVT.

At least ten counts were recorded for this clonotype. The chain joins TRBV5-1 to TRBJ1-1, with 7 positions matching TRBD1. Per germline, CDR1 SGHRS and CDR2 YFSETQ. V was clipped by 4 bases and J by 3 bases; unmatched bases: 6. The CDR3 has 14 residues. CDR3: CASSSGTADTEAFF. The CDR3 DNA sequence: TGCGCCAGCAGCAGTGGGACAGCCGACACTGAAGCTTTCTTT. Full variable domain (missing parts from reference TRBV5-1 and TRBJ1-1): KAGVTQTPRYLIKTRGQQVTLSCSPISGHRSVSWYQQTPGQGLQFLFEYFSETQRNKGNFPGRFSGRQFSNSRSEMNVSTLELGDSALYLCASSSGTADTEAFFGQGTRLTVV.

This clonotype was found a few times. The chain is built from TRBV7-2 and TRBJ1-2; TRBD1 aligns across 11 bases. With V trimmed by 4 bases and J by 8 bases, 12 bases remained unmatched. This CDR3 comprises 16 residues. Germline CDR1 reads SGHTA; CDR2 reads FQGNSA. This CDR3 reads CASSSRAEDRGRGYTF. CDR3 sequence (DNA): TGTGCCAGCAGCTCTAGGGCCGAGGACAGGGGGCGCGGCTACACCTTC.

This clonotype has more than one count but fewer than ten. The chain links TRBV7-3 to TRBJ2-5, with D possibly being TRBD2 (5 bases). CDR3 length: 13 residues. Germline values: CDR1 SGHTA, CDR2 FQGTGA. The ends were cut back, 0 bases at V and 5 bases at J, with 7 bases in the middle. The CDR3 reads CASSLTGAETQYF. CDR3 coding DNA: TGTGCCAGCAGCTTAACGGGAGCGGAGACCCAGTACTTC.

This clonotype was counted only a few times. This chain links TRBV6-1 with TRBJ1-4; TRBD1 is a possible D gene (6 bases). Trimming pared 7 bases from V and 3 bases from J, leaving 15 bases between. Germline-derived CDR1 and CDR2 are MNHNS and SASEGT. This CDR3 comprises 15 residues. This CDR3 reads CASKKSRGSNEKLFF. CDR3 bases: TGTGCCAGCAAAAAGTCCAGGGGCTCTAATGAAAAACTGTTTTTT.

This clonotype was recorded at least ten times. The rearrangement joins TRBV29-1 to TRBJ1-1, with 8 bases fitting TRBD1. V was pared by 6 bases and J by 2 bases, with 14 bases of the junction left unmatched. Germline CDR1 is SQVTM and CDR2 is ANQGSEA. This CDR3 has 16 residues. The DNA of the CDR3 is TGCAGCGTGGAAAGAGGACAGGGAAGAACAAACACTGAAGCTTTCTTT. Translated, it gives CSVERGQGRTNTEAFF.

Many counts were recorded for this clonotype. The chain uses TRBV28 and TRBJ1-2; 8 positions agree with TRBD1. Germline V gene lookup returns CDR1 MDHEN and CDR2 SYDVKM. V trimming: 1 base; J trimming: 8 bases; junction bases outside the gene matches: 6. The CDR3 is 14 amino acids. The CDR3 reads CASSLYQGAWGYTF. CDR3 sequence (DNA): TGTGCCAGCAGTTTATACCAGGGGGCGTGGGGCTACACCTTC.

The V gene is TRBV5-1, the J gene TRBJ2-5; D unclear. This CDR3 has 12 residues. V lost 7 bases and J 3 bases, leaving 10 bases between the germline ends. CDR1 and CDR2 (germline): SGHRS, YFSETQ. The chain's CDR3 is CASQSEEETQYF. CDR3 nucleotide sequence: TGCGCCAGCCAATCGGAAGAAGAGACCCAGTACTTC.